The 29 T cell receptor beta chains in this list originate from one sample, sequenced in a study of blood T cells in healthy people across ages. Alongside a J-beta primer mix, a sample-barcoded 5' primer served in a second PCR lasting about 7 to 12 cycles. TCRdb reanalysed the 5' RACE reads using MiXCR and keeps one entry per CDR3 protein. Of 550,000 to 700,000 distinct CDR3 sequences in the sample, approximately 25% were seen once. Sample: blood. The origin of the receptors is a woman between 65 and 79 years old in good health.

The genes are TRBV5-1 and TRBJ1-1, with no clear D. The germline CDR1 and CDR2 sequences are SGHRS and YFSETQ. The CDR3 spans 11 residues. The V and J ends lost 3 bases and 3 bases respectively, with 3 bases between them. In DNA, the CDR3 is TGCGCCAGCAGCTGGGACACTGAAGCTTTCTTT. It translates to CASSWDTEAFF.

This clonotype has just a few counts. V usage is TRBV7-9 and J usage is TRBJ1-2; TRBD1 might be the D (5 bases). The CDR3 spans 15 residues. V was pared by 5 bases and J by 2 bases, with 15 bases between. Germline values: CDR1 SEHNR, CDR2 FQNEAQ (reference sequence). DNA of the CDR3: TGTGCCAGCAGCAACCCTGGGGACCGCAACTATGGCTACACCTTC. The encoded protein is CASSNPGDRNYGYTF. The variable domain in full, completed from reference TRBV7-9 and TRBJ1-2, reads DTGVSQNPRHKITKRGQNVTFRCDPISEHNRLYWYRQTLGQGPEFLTYFQNEAQLEKSRLLSDRFSAERPKGSFSTLEIQRTEQGDSAMYLCASSNPGDRNYGYTFGSGTRLTVV.

J is TRBJ2-5 and V is TRBV20-1; 7 bases line up with TRBD1. The CDR3 totals 13 residues. J lost 5 bases, V lost 8 bases, and 11 bases had no gene match. Germline V CDR1 and CDR2: DFQATT, SNEGSKA (reference sequence). DNA of the CDR3: TGCAGTCCCTATTACAGGGGTGGGGAGACCCAGTACTTC. Its translation: CSPYYRGGETQYF.

This clonotype occurred a few times. The genes are TRBV4-2 and TRBJ2-7, with D hard to call. Deletions cut 1 base from V and 4 bases from J, with 11 bases between. CDR3 length: 14 residues. Germline V gene lookup returns CDR1 LGHNA and CDR2 YNFKEQ. This chain's CDR3 is CASSQAPMGYEQYF. CDR3 sequence (DNA): TGTGCCAGCAGCCAAGCCCCGATGGGTTACGAGCAGTACTTC.

The chain is built from TRBV29-1 and TRBJ2-4; 7 nucleotides agree with TRBD1. Germline V gene data show CDR1 as SQVTM and CDR2 as ANQGSEA. With 3 bases clipped from V and 1 base from J, the junction kept 0 bases outside the gene matches. The CDR3 has 13 amino acids. In DNA, the CDR3 is TGCAGCGTTGAGGACAGGGCCAAAAACATTCAGTACTTC. Its protein product is CSVEDRAKNIQYF.

This clonotype was seen only once. Since no conserved phenylalanine or tryptophan closes the CDR3, a read error is the likely cause. The CDR3 spells CASSLFRVGWRGISYEQYL. For the CDR3, the DNA is TGTGCCAGCAGCTTATTTCGTGTAGGATGGCGGGGAATTTCCTACGAGCAGTACCTC. This rearrangement joins TRBV7-2 to TRBJ2-7; tentatively, D is TRBD2 (6 bases). This CDR3 comprises 19 residues. Per the germline V gene, CDR1 is SGHTA and CDR2 is FQGNSA. V lost 2 bases, J lost 1 base, and 24 bases lay in between.

The chain recombines TRBV10-3 with TRBJ2-1, with 10 bases lining up with TRBD1. The DNA matches TRBJ2-7 better at its end, which makes the J call doubtful. The germline V gene has CDR1 ENHRY and CDR2 SYGVKD. The CDR3 loop spans 14 amino acids. The CDR3: CAIRGTGATYEQYF. CDR3 coding DNA: TGTGCCATCAGAGGGACAGGGGCCACCTACGAGCAGTACTTC.

This clonotype was seen more than once but under ten times. V gene TRBV12-3 or TRBV12-4 combines with J gene TRBJ1-1; 7 bases are a match to TRBD1. This CDR3 has 14 residues. The ends lost 7 bases at V and 1 base at J; junction bases unmatched: 6. CDR3 loop: CASKPGQTNTEAFF. DNA of the CDR3: TGTGCCAGCAAGCCGGGACAGACGAACACTGAAGCTTTCTTT.

In this sample, this clonotype turned up many times. The V call is TRBV5-1, the J call TRBJ2-4, with 7 bases identical to TRBD2. From germline, CDR1 is SGHRS and CDR2 YFSETQ. V was clipped by 0 bases and J by 9 bases; unmatched bases: 3. CDR3 size: 13 residues. CDR3 bases: TGCGCCAGCAGCTTGGCCGGGGAGGGCATTCAGTACTTC. Amino acids: CASSLAGEGIQYF.

This clonotype was picked up one time. The genes are TRBV20-1 and TRBJ1-1; a possible D gene is TRBD1 (6 bases). Germline V gene sequence: CDR1 DFQATT, CDR2 SNEGSKA (reference sequence). V lost 3 bases and J lost 11, with 22 bases in between. The CDR3 runs to 14 residues. The CDR3 DNA is TGCAGTGCTAGTAACGGAGGCGGGGGGCTGGAGGCTTTCTTT. This encodes CSASNGGGGLEAFF.

Only a few counts were recorded for this clonotype. The chain combines TRBV29-1 with TRBJ2-5, with 8 bases lining up with TRBD1. The DNA end is a closer match to TRBJ2-7, so the J assignment may be wrong. Germline lookup yields CDR1 SQVTM and CDR2 ANQGSEA. The CDR3 sequence is 13 residues long. The CDR3: CSVEVAGGHEQYF. In nucleotides, the CDR3 is TGCAGCGTTGAAGTAGCAGGGGGCCACGAGCAGTACTTC.

The chain links TRBV9 to TRBJ1-1; D is possibly TRBD1 (5 bases). CDR3 length: 13 residues. V was shortened by 4 bases and J by 8 bases, with 15 bases between the two germline ends. Germline V gives CDR1 SGDLS, CDR2 YYNGEE. The CDR3 nucleotides are TGTGCCAGCAGCACCATTAGCGAGGGGGAAGCTTTCTTT. This codes for CASSTISEGEAFF.

This clonotype turned up a few times. This chain joins TRBV7-2 and TRBJ1-5; D is undetermined. Germline CDR1 reads SGHTA; CDR2 reads FQGNSA. The CDR3 extends over 16 amino acids. Trimming removed 7 bases at V and 0 bases at J, with 16 bases between. DNA for the CDR3: TGTGCCAGCACCCCCAGGCAGTTGGGTAGCAATCAGCCCCAGCATTTT. Amino acids: CASTPRQLGSNQPQHF.

The chain combines TRBV5-1 with TRBJ2-1, with a tentative D call TRBD1 (5 bases). This CDR3 is 14 amino acids long. Trimming shortened V by 2 bases and J by 5 bases, and 11 bases separated the two germline ends. Germline V lookup: CDR1 SGHRS, CDR2 YFSETQ. The CDR3 coding sequence is TGCGCCAGCAGCTTATGGCAGGGAAACAATGAGCAGTTCTTC. It yields the protein CASSLWQGNNEQFF.

The chain uses TRBV2 and TRBJ2-5; a weak D match, TRBD2 (5 bases). CDR1 and CDR2 (germline): SNHLY, FYNNEI. The CDR3 totals 16 residues. V gave up 4 bases and J gave up 5 bases, with 20 bases separating them. Written as DNA, the CDR3 is TGTGCCAGCAGTGTAAACGCGGCTAGCTCTTCTGAGACCCAGTACTTC. Encoded protein: CASSVNAASSSETQYF.

This chain joins TRBV7-2 and TRBJ1-1, with TRBD1 matching over 8 bases. The CDR3 loop spans 14 amino acids. Germline CDR1 and CDR2: SGHTA and FQGNSA. The trim removed 5 bases at V and 5 bases at J, leaving 7 bases unmatched. The CDR3 coding sequence is TGTGCCAGCAGCCTTAGCAGGGGGCTGACTGAAGCTTTCTTT. Translated: CASSLSRGLTEAFF. Together with reference TRBV7-2 and TRBJ1-1, the CDR3 gives the full variable domain: GAGVSQSPSNKVTEKGKDVELRCDPISGHTALYWYRQSLGQGLEFLIYFQGNSAPDKSGLPSDRFSAERTGGSVSTLTIQRTQQEDSAVYLCASSLSRGLTEAFFGQGTRLTVV.

This clonotype was counted between two and nine times. This rearrangement joins TRBV7-9 to TRBJ2-4; D not certain. V lost 3 bases and J 13 bases, leaving 13 bases between the germline ends. The V gene's germline CDR1 is SEHNR and CDR2 FQNEAQ (reference sequence). The CDR3 spans 12 residues. The CDR3 sequence is CASSFGRTEQYF. CDR3 nucleotides: TGTGCCAGCAGCTTCGGACGGACGGAGCAGTACTTC.

This clonotype was recorded a few times. The chain joins TRBV19 to TRBJ1-4, with D unresolved. Trimming took 5 bases from V and 1 from J, leaving 11 bases between them. This CDR3 is built from 15 residues. Germline V gene sequence: CDR1 LNHDA, CDR2 SQIVND (reference sequence). Here the CDR3 DNA reads TGTGCCAGTAGTTCGAGGACGGTAACTAATGAAAAACTGTTTTTT. It is translated as CASSSRTVTNEKLFF.

A note on this clonotype: A read error may account for a junction end that differs from germline. This rearrangement joins TRBV20-1 to TRBJ2-5, with D possibly being TRBD1 or TRBD2 (6 bases each). Per germline, CDR1 DFQATT and CDR2 SNEGSKA (reference sequence). CDR3 length: 12 residues. CDR3 nucleotides: TGCAGTGCTGAGGGACTCCAGGGGACCCAGCACTTC. Its translation: CSAEGLQGTQHF.

This clonotype was picked up many times. This sequence joins TRBV7-2 and TRBJ2-4; the match to TRBD2 covers 13 bases. The CDR3 length is 17 residues. With 1 base clipped from V and 3 bases from J, the junction kept 3 bases outside the gene matches. Germline V gene sequence: CDR1 SGHTA, CDR2 FQGNSA. The CDR3 spells CASSLVTSGGGKNIQYF. CDR3 DNA sequence: TGTGCCAGCAGCTTAGTTACTAGCGGGGGGGGCAAAAACATTCAGTACTTC.

In regard to this clonotype: At one of its ends the junction is not consistent with the germline gene, which may arise from a read error. The genes are TRBV7-7 and TRBJ2-5, with 11 bases that match TRBD2. The germline V gene has CDR1 SSHAT and CDR2 FNYEAQ (reference sequence). CDR3 size: 15 residues. The CDR3 nucleotides read TGTGCTAGCAGCTTTAGCGGGGGGGCCTTGGAGACCCAGTACTTC. Encoded protein: CASSFSGGALETQYF.

The chain combines TRBV7-3 with TRBJ1-1; 9 positions match TRBD1. The CDR3 contains 15 residues. V gave up 4 bases and J gave up 3 bases; unmatched junction bases: 6. Germline CDR1 is SGHTA and CDR2 is FQGTGA. The CDR3 DNA reads as TGTGCCAGCAGCTCCACAGGGGGCGCCGACACTGAAGCTTTCTTT. Translated, it gives CASSSTGGADTEAFF.

The chain recombines TRBV15 with TRBJ1-6; D not resolved. Germline V CDR1 and CDR2: LNHNV, YYDKDF (reference sequence). Trimming removed 0 bases from V and 7 bases from J, with 10 bases in between. The CDR3 has 15 residues. DNA of the CDR3: TGTGCCACCAGCAGAGATTACAGTCTAAATTCACCCCTCCACTTT. This encodes CATSRDYSLNSPLHF.

This clonotype was detected only a few times. This chain links TRBV3-1 with TRBJ1-2, with 9 bases fitting TRBD1. Trimming at V came to 3 bases and at J to 3 bases, leaving 5 bases not matched to a gene. The CDR3 length is 15 residues. Per the germline V gene, CDR1 is LGHDT and CDR2 is YNNKEL (reference sequence). The CDR3 reads CASSHARDRDYGYTF. The CDR3 bases are TGTGCCAGCAGCCACGCCCGGGACAGGGACTATGGCTACACCTTC.

The chain carries TRBV7-8 and TRBJ1-2; 8 bases are shared with TRBD1. Looked up from germline, CDR1 is SGHVS and CDR2 is FQNEAQ. V shed 3 bases, J shed 0 bases, and the junction held 6 bases outside the gene matches. The CDR3 has 16 amino acids. The CDR3 DNA reads TGTGCCAGCAGCTTTACAGGGGGGGTCTCTAACTATGGCTACACCTTC. It translates to CASSFTGGVSNYGYTF.

This clonotype occurred a few times. V usage is TRBV5-5 and J usage is TRBJ1-1; D perhaps matches TRBD1 (6 bases). The V and J ends lost 4 bases and 10 bases respectively, with 17 bases between them. This CDR3 region has 13 residues. Looked up from germline, CDR1 is SGHKS and CDR2 is YYEKEE (reference sequence). The CDR3 protein is CASSPDRHSTAFF. Here the CDR3 DNA reads TGTGCCAGCAGCCCGGACAGACATTCTACAGCTTTCTTT.

The chain couples TRBV9 to TRBJ2-3, with 10 bases lining up with TRBD2. The CDR3 covers 16 residues. The V and J ends lost 6 bases and 1 base, in that order; junction bases with no gene match: 8. Germline CDR1 SGDLS, CDR2 YYNGEE. The CDR3 protein is CASTQSSGRRTDTQYF. CDR3 DNA sequence: TGTGCCAGCACCCAGAGTAGCGGGAGGCGCACAGATACGCAGTATTTT.

This rearrangement joins TRBV20-1 to TRBJ1-2, with TRBD1 as a possible D gene (5 bases). Germline lookup yields CDR1 DFQATT and CDR2 SNEGSKA (reference sequence). V was pared by 0 bases and J by 7 bases, with 21 bases between. This CDR3 has 16 amino acids. The CDR3: CSARDQEGTLYAGYTF. Here the CDR3 DNA reads TGCAGTGCTAGAGATCAGGAGGGGACCCTATATGCTGGCTACACCTTC.

The chain combines TRBV7-3 with TRBJ2-2; D possibly matches TRBD1 or TRBD2 (5 bases each). CDR1 SGHTA and CDR2 FQGTGA come from the germline V gene. This CDR3 contains 13 residues. Trimming cost V 6 bases and J 6 bases, with 11 bases left between them. CDR3 nucleotides: TGTGCCAGCAGGATCGGGACGTCCGGGGAGCTGTTTTTT. Protein sequence: CASRIGTSGELFF.